These 22 T cell receptor beta chains came from one sample sequenced in a study of cytomegalovirus exposure and HLA in healthy donors. Clones were read by immunoSEQ multiplex PCR, and TCRdb kept only the in-frame ones, dropping some. The sample consists of roughly 240,000 clones, 87% of them appearing once. Material: PBMCs. Every receptor here comes from a man between 18 and 29 years old in good health and CMV-seronegative.

This chain joins TRBV5-4 and TRBJ2-6, with D possibly matching TRBD2 (5 bases). The CDR3 runs 16 residues. V was shortened by 4 bases and J by 0 bases, with 11 bases between the two germline ends. The V gene's germline CDR1 is SGHNT and CDR2 YYREEE (reference sequence). In nucleotides, the CDR3 is TGTGCCAGCAGCAACGGGATCCTCTCTGGGGCCAACGTCCTGACTTTC. Its translation is CASSNGILSGANVLTF.

V gene TRBV28 combines with J gene TRBJ2-2; no clear D gene. The CDR3 totals 15 residues. Germline CDR1 reads MDHEN; CDR2 reads SYDVKM. V lost 2 bases to trimming and J lost 4 bases, with 11 bases between them. CDR3 coding DNA: TGTGCCAGCAGTTTAACAAAAGATTCCACCGGGGAGCTGTTTTTT. Its translation is CASSLTKDSTGELFF.

The V call is TRBV6-5, the J call TRBJ2-1, with D possibly matching TRBD1 (6 bases). Germline values: CDR1 MNHEY, CDR2 SVGAGI. Deletions cut 7 bases from V and 10 bases from J, with 20 bases between. The CDR3 covers 14 residues. CDR3 nucleotides: TGTGCCAGCACCCCCCCTGGGGGCGGACAAGAGCAGTTCTTC. Protein product: CASTPPGGGQEQFF.

The chain has TRBV7-9 and TRBJ2-1, with 10 bases fitting TRBD2. Germline CDR1 reads SEHNR; CDR2 reads FQNEAQ (reference sequence). The CDR3 extends over 15 amino acids. The ends lost 5 bases at V and 7 bases at J; junction bases unmatched: 8. The CDR3 reads CASSTPSGSSNEQFF. The CDR3 nucleotides are TGTGCCAGCAGCACTCCTAGCGGGAGTAGTAATGAGCAGTTCTTC.

The rearrangement joins TRBV5-1 to TRBJ1-2; D unclear. This CDR3 has 13 amino acids. Deletions cut 1 base from V and 3 bases from J, with 7 bases between. Germline CDR1 reads SGHRS; CDR2 reads YFSETQ. This CDR3 reads CASSLSNDYGYTF. The DNA for the CDR3 is TGCGCCAGCAGCTTGAGCAACGACTATGGCTACACCTTC.

This chain connects TRBV29-1 to TRBJ2-1; the D is unclear. In germline, CDR1 is SQVTM, CDR2 ANQGSEA. Deletions cut 4 bases from V and 9 bases from J, with 7 bases between. The CDR3 runs 10 residues. The CDR3, as DNA: TGCAGCGTTGCTAGTTCTGAGCAGTTCTTC. Translated: CSVASSEQFF.

V is TRBV7-9 and J is TRBJ2-1; 11 bases match TRBD2. Germline trimming cut 7 bases from V and 4 bases from J; bases unmatched to any gene: 3. From germline, CDR1 is SEHNR and CDR2 FQNEAQ (reference sequence). This CDR3 has 14 residues. CDR3 coding DNA: TGTGCCAGCACCGGGACTAGCGGATACAATGAGCAGTTCTTC. It is translated as CASTGTSGYNEQFF. Full variable domain (rest looked up from reference TRBV7-9 and TRBJ2-1): DTGVSQNPRHKITKRGQNVTFRCDPISEHNRLYWYRQTLGQGPEFLTYFQNEAQLEKSRLLSDRFSAERPKGSFSTLEIQRTEQGDSAMYLCASTGTSGYNEQFFGPGTRLTVL.

The chain uses TRBV7-9 and TRBJ1-2, with 7 bases aligning to TRBD1. This CDR3 spans 15 amino acids. Trimming removed 1 base from V and 4 bases from J; junction bases left unmatched: 6. CDR1 SEHNR and CDR2 FQNEAQ come from the germline V gene (reference sequence). The CDR3 here is CASSLDRNRGYGYTF. Written as DNA, the CDR3 is TGTGCCAGCAGCTTAGATCGTAACAGGGGCTATGGCTACACCTTC.

This chain links TRBV23-1 with TRBJ2-5; 8 positions agree with TRBD2. TRBV23-1 is an ORF for which the function is uncertain. The V gene end was trimmed by 7 bases and the J gene end by 2 bases; junction bases not matched to a gene: 9. The CDR3 length is 15 residues. The chain's CDR3 is CASNSGRARQETQYF. In DNA form, the CDR3 reads TGCGCCAGCAATTCCGGGAGGGCCCGTCAAGAGACCCAGTACTTC.

The rearrangement uses TRBV28 and TRBJ2-3, with D unresolved. Trimming stripped 5 bases from V and 5 bases from J, with 5 bases between. The CDR3 contains 11 residues. CDR1 is MDHEN and CDR2 is SYDVKM in the germline V gene. CDR3 DNA: TGTGCCAGCAGTATAGTAGATACGCAGTATTTT. This translates into CASSIVDTQYF.

The rearrangement uses TRBV6-1 and TRBJ2-2; 7 nucleotides agree with TRBD1. V was pared by 3 bases and J by 1 base, with 5 bases of the junction left unmatched. CDR1 MNHNS and CDR2 SASEGT come from the germline V gene. The CDR3 totals 16 residues. CDR3 loop: CASSDIGQVNTGELFF. DNA of the CDR3: TGTGCCAGCAGTGATATCGGACAGGTGAACACCGGGGAGCTGTTTTTT.

The genes are TRBV12-5 and TRBJ2-1; 12 bases are a match to TRBD1. The CDR3 covers 18 residues. J lost 1 base, V lost 1 base, and 5 bases had no gene match. In germline, CDR1 is LGHNT, CDR2 FRNRAP. As DNA, the CDR3 is TGTGCTAGTGGTTTGGGCCGGGACAGGGGGCGGTCCTACAATGAGCAGTTCTTC. It is translated as CASGLGRDRGRSYNEQFF.

The chain links TRBV5-6 to TRBJ2-7; D is perhaps TRBD1 (6 bases). Germline assignment: CDR1 SGHDT and CDR2 YYEEEE. The CDR3 extends over 14 amino acids. The germline V and J ends were trimmed by 0 bases and 2 bases, with 9 bases remaining between them. The CDR3 region has the DNA TGTGCCAGCAGCTTGGAGGGACACCCCTACGAGCAGTACTTC. It codes for CASSLEGHPYEQYF.

The rearrangement links TRBV4-1 to TRBJ1-2, with TRBD1 as a possible D gene (6 bases). V dropped 3 bases and J dropped 5 bases, with 22 bases sitting between them. CDR1 MGHRA and CDR2 YSYEKL come from the germline V gene. The CDR3 loop spans 17 amino acids. The CDR3 region has the DNA TGCGCCAGCAGCCACCTCTACCGCAGACAGGCAGGATATGGCTACACCTTC. Its translation: CASSHLYRRQAGYGYTF.

The chain joins TRBV18 to TRBJ2-3, with D hard to call. The length of the CDR3 is 16 residues. Germline loops: CDR1 KGHSH, CDR2 LQKENI. Trimming took 3 bases from V and 0 from J, leaving 13 bases between them. The CDR3 protein is CASSPLQTTSTDTQYF. In DNA, the CDR3 is TGTGCCAGCTCACCCCTACAGACAACTAGCACAGATACGCAGTATTTT.

The genes are TRBV30 and TRBJ1-1; D is perhaps TRBD1 (5 bases). Germline loops: CDR1 GTSNPN, CDR2 SVGIG (reference sequence). The length of the CDR3 is 13 residues. Trimming removed 3 bases from V and 7 bases from J, with 15 bases in between. The CDR3 DNA is TGTGCCTGGAGCATCGACAGCGGGGGTGAAGCTTTCTTT. Translating gives CAWSIDSGGEAFF.

The chain joins TRBV10-3 to TRBJ1-2; the match to TRBD1 covers 9 bases. With V trimmed by 9 bases and J by 8 bases, 7 bases remained unmatched. Germline V CDR1 and CDR2: ENHRY, SYGVKD. The CDR3 spans 12 residues. This CDR3 is CAIVQGARGYTF. The CDR3 region has the DNA TGTGCCATTGTACAGGGGGCGCGCGGCTACACCTTC.

The DNA of the CDR3 is TGTGCAAGTCGCTTAGGGGGGCTGGGCAAGCAGTACTTC. Translating gives CASRLGGLGKQYF. This rearrangement joins TRBV12-2 to TRBJ2-7; the DNA was not used to check the table's D call, TRBD1. TRBV12-2 is tagged as a pseudogene. The CDR3 covers 13 residues.

The V and J genes are TRBV19 and TRBJ1-5, with a tentative D call TRBD1 (5 bases). The CDR3 is 15 residues long. V lost 8 bases and J lost 1, with 15 bases in between. Germline V gives CDR1 LNHDA, CDR2 SQIVND (reference sequence). The CDR3 region is CASVPGWMSNQPQHF. CDR3 nucleotides: TGTGCCAGTGTCCCAGGGTGGATGAGCAATCAGCCCCAGCATTTT.

This clone was found once. The CDR3 region is CSAPGHEQYF. For the CDR3, the DNA is TGCAGTGCCCCTGGGCACGAGCAGTACTTC. This chain uses TRBV20-1 with TRBJ2-7; D ambiguous. The CDR3 sequence is 10 residues long. Germline assignment: CDR1 DFQATT and CDR2 SNEGSKA (reference sequence). V shed 6 bases and J shed 5 bases, with 8 bases lying between them.

The chain is built from TRBV4-2 and TRBJ2-7; TRBD2 matches at 9 bases. Germline V CDR1 and CDR2: LGHNA, YNFKEQ. The CDR3 is made up of 16 amino acids. V lost 1 base and J lost 0; bases outside the gene matches: 4. The CDR3 loop reads CASSQVGSGSSYEQYF. Here the CDR3 DNA reads TGTGCCAGCAGCCAAGTTGGTAGCGGGAGCTCCTACGAGCAGTACTTC.

The chain links TRBV9 to TRBJ1-3, with D hard to call. Trimming took off 0 bases at V and 2 bases at J, with 6 bases between the two ends. The CDR3 contains 14 residues. The germline CDR1 and CDR2 sequences are SGDLS and YYNGEE. CDR3 sequence reads: CASSVGDTGNTIYF. In DNA form, the CDR3 reads TGTGCCAGCAGCGTAGGCGATACTGGAAACACCATATATTTT.